This TCR beta chain comes out of a study of metastatic and nonmetastatic thyroid tumors. The CDR3 is made up of 13 amino acids. From germline, CDR1 is MNHEY and CDR2 SVGAGI. V lost 3 bases to trimming and J lost 5 bases, with 10 bases between them. Thyroid surgery took place with no prior treatment in any patient. TCRdb re-analyzed the PCR reads through MiXCR. The repertoire holds under 20,000 clones, 29% seen once, with roughly 13% in the top ten. The chain uses TRBV6-5 and TRBJ1-1; a weak D match, TRBD1 (6 bases). Sequenced sample: tumor tissue. This sequence was found in a female donor with papillary thyroid cancer or a benign thyroid nodule (not recorded which). Some clones in this sample may be carry-over from other donors' samples. The CDR3 is CASSYQGRTEAFF. DNA for the CDR3: TGTGCCAGCAGTTATCAGGGGAGGACTGAAGCTTTCTTT.